The clone carrying this T cell receptor beta chain was seen a few times. Its antigen remains unknown. The junction had 6 bases not matched to a gene; V was cut back by 3 bases and J by 3 bases. The CDR3 is 16 amino acids. CDR1 is KGHDR, CDR2 SFDVKD, per germline. This sample is drawn from a study of T cell repertoires in cytomegalovirus infection. Study background: Peptides in the study included HLA-C-restricted and HLA-B-restricted CMV epitopes. Public signatures in TCR beta pointed to CMV infection and matching HLA type. Study-wide results and limits: Pooled public TCR beta family frequency picked out CMV carriers with the relevant HLA. HLA-C-restricted CMV-specific TCR beta clonotypes were dominant in the ex vivo response.

TCRdb redid the calling of the reads with MiXCR, one entry per CDR3 protein. This repertoire shows some 940,000 distinct CDR3 sequences, 31% found once; its top ten account for around 15%. This material consisted of cultured CD8+ T cells from PBMCs, taken from culture after CMV antigen stimulation. The V and J genes are TRBV24-1 and TRBJ2-5; the match to TRBD1 covers 10 bases. The TCR sequence derives from a human donor in good health (CMV status not recorded). Some clones in this sample may be carry-over from other donors' samples. The CDR3 region has the DNA TGTGCCACCAGTGATCCCAAGACAGGGGGCAAAGAGACCCAGTACTTC. As protein: CATSDPKTGGKETQYF.